This TCR beta chain stems from a study of OX40 agonist ivuxolimab in advanced cancers. About the full investigation: Ivuxolimab was an agonistic, fully human IgG2 monoclonal antibody directed against OX40 (CD134), a costimulatory receptor. Intravenous ivuxolimab was administered to patients every 2 weeks at six dose levels: 0.01, 0.1, 0.3, 1.5, 3 and 10 mg/kg. Of the 50 or so patients in dose escalation, about 20 had hepatocellular carcinoma, some 15 had melanoma, 9 had renal cell carcinoma and 9 had head and neck cancer. In the dose-escalation cohort, 75% to 85% of patients were male, and the mean age was roughly 60 years with a range of about 20 to 80. Prior anti-PD-1, anti-PD-L1 or anti-CTLA-4 therapy was permitted, and 40% to 50% of dose-escalation patients had received checkpoint inhibitors. Partial responses occurred in three dose-escalation patients: two with cutaneous melanoma and one with hepatocellular carcinoma. Peripheral TCRbeta sequencing aimed to test whether ivuxolimab altered TCR sequence diversity and caused clonal T-cell expansion. The paper describes the monotherapy dose-escalation part (N of about 57 patients) of the phase I trial of ivuxolimab.

In its sample, this clone was seen once. Its antigen target is currently unknown. The junction shows a germline mismatch at one end, possibly a read error. Genomic DNA was extracted from sorted cells for sequencing of the TCRbeta CDR3 region. The immunoSEQ Assay was used to sequence the TCRbeta CDR3 regions. Not all clones reach the TCRdb copy of this immuneACCESS table, which keeps in-frame sequences only. Checked studies attribute under half of the gap to unresolved V genes and leave the rest unexplained. The sample table lists 100,000 to 150,000 clones, around 90% of them with a count of one. Under 0.9% of the sample is held by the ten biggest clonotypes. Results the study describes overall, beyond this receptor: At doses of 0.1 to 3.0 mg/kg, clonal expansion of both CD4+ and CD8+ blood T cells was observed from baseline to week 6. The antigen specificity of the clonally expanded peripheral T cells was not determined. After ivuxolimab, more expanded clones were found on average in CD8+ T cells than in CD4+ T cells. Low levels of normalized T-cell clonal expansion were also seen in some patients who did not respond. In the 0.1-3.0 mg/kg groups, partial responders were among the patients with the lowest normalized peripheral clonal expansion, particularly in CD8+ T cells.

CDR1 and CDR2, per the germline V gene (reference sequence), are SEHNR and FQNEAQ. Spanning cysteine to phenylalanine, the CDR3 consists of 15 amino acids. Here the CDR3 DNA is all that survives: 45 bases in frame from base 1. Patients with a history of autoimmune disease or receiving systemic immunosuppression were excluded from the trial. Peripheral blood for TCR sequencing was drawn from every dose cohort at baseline, at cycle 4 day 1 and at cycle 7 day 1. The samples were taken from a phase I, first-in-human, multicenter, open-label dose-escalation trial of ivuxolimab. Adults with locally advanced or metastatic melanoma, renal cell carcinoma, hepatocellular carcinoma or head and neck squamous cell carcinoma were enrolled in the trial. Before TCR sequencing, CD4+ and CD8+ T cells were separately sorted from peripheral blood.

The chain was built from TRBV7-9 and TRBJ2-3, with 7 middle bases fitting TRBD2. Sequences were derived from CD4+ or CD8+ T cells sorted from blood, sampled in a trial of the OX40 agonist ivuxolimab. This TCR derives from an adult with an advanced solid tumor such as melanoma, head and neck, liver or kidney cancer. The nucleotide sequence reads TGTGCCAGCAGTTTAGCGGGTCGTAGCACAGATACGCAGTATTTT. Translated, this is CASSLAGRSTDTQYF.